This TCR beta chain appears in the sequencing data of a study of CD8 T cells in Susac syndrome. V was clipped by 5 bases and J by 5 bases; unmatched bases: 5. CDR3 length equals 13 residues. Germline CDR1 and CDR2: LNHDA and SQIVND (reference sequence). Study results and limitations: Clonal CD8+ expansion in Susac was highest in TEMRA cells and active patients.

Negative isolation yielded CD4+ and CD8+ T cells, and FACS enriched TEMRA cells. Reverse transcription used about 0.5 to 1 ug RNA and random hexamers. Each CDR3 protein is one row after TCRdb ran MiXCR on the immunoSEQ multiplex PCR reads. The sample carries approximately 83,000 distinct CDR3 sequences, 94% recorded once. Concerning this clonotype: Antigen specificity is unknown.

This chain uses TRBV19 with TRBJ2-5, with 7 bases fitting TRBD2. What was sequenced was CD8+ T cells from PBMCs. This TCR was recovered from a human donor with Susac syndrome. In DNA form, the CDR3 reads TGTGCCAGTAGTGGTGGGACTAAGGAGACCCAGTACTTC. Amino acids: CASSGGTKETQYF.